This T cell receptor beta chain stems from a study of technical replicates of blood from a few donors. Assay: immunoSEQ multiplex PCR; the TCRdb copy retains only in-frame clones and omits some. The sample has around 58,000 clones, about 87% seen once. Trimming left V 5 bases short and J 2 bases short, with 6 bases between. The germline V gene encodes CDR1 SGHTA and CDR2 FQGNSA. The length of the CDR3 is 13 residues. Sample: PBMCs. The TCR sequence derives from a human donor in good health. Some clones in this sample may be carry-over from other donors' samples. This chain joins TRBV7-2 and TRBJ2-2; D call uncertain. The CDR3 is CASSRLNTGELFF. CDR3 nucleotides: TGTGCCAGCAGCCGTCTCAACACCGGGGAGCTGTTTTTT.